Below are 18 T cell receptor beta chains sequenced from a single sample in a study of cytomegalovirus exposure and HLA in healthy donors. PCR was performed using 60 Vbeta and 13 Jbeta primers. Only in-frame clones appear in the TCRdb table, and some are missing; sequencing was by immunoSEQ multiplex PCR. In the table there are about 160,000 clones, roughly 80% of which are singletons. Sequenced: PBMCs. All receptors derive from a young woman in good health and CMV-seropositive.

This clone was detected a few times. CDR3 in DNA: TGTGCCAGCAGTGGTTCCAGTCCCGCCGATCATCAGCCCCAGCATTTT. It encodes CASSGSSPADHQPQHF. V and J are TRBV2 and TRBJ1-5; unclear D gene. Trimming cost V 4 bases and J 5 bases, with 18 bases left between them. The CDR3 runs to 16 residues. CDR1 SNHLY and CDR2 FYNNEI come from the germline V gene. Full variable domain (outside the CDR3, taken from reference TRBV2 and TRBJ1-5): EPEVTQTPSHQVTQMGQEVILRCVPISNHLYFYWYRQILGQKVEFLVSFYNNEISEKSEIFDDQFSVERPDGSNFTLKIRSTKLEDSAMYFCASSGSSPADHQPQHFGDGTRLSIL.

This chain connects TRBV9 to TRBJ1-1, with D possibly TRBD1 on 5 matching bases. The germline CDR1 and CDR2 sequences are SGDLS and YYNGEE. V was trimmed by 2 bases and J by 2 bases, leaving 10 bases between them. This CDR3 spans 14 amino acids. Here the CDR3 DNA reads TGTGCCAGCAGCGTCGGAGGGACTAACACTGAAGCTTTCTTT. Its translation: CASSVGGTNTEAFF.

The J gene is TRBJ2-7, the V gene TRBV5-1; 13 positions agree with TRBD2. CDR1 is SGHRS and CDR2 is YFSETQ in the germline V gene. V was pared by 4 bases and J by 3 bases, with 4 bases of the junction left unmatched. This CDR3 contains 15 residues. In DNA form, the CDR3 reads TGCGCCAGCAGCCTTTGGACTAGCGGGGGCTACGAGCAGTACTTC. Amino acids: CASSLWTSGGYEQYF.

This chain joins TRBV2 and TRBJ2-7; 7 bases align to TRBD1. This CDR3 is 13 amino acids long. J was trimmed by 2 bases and V by 6 bases; bases with no gene match: 4. The germline V gene has CDR1 SNHLY and CDR2 FYNNEI. This chain's CDR3 is CASRIQGTYEQYF. Here the CDR3 DNA reads TGTGCCAGCAGAATACAGGGGACCTACGAGCAGTACTTC.

The CDR3 sequence: CASSYSDRGIHQPQHF. As DNA, the CDR3 is TGTGCCAGCAGTTACTCAGACAGGGGAATCCACCAGCCCCAGCATTTT. This chain connects TRBV6-6 to TRBJ1-5; TRBD1 matches at 8 bases. Germline V lookup: CDR1 MNHNY, CDR2 SVGAGI (reference sequence). This CDR3 region has 16 residues. J gave up 7 bases and V 0 bases, and 8 bases lay outside the gene matches.

The CDR3 sequence: CASKASGGSSYNEQFF. The DNA for the CDR3 is TGTGCCAGCAAGGCTAGCGGGGGGAGCTCCTACAATGAGCAGTTCTTC. The V call is TRBV7-3, the J call TRBJ2-1, with 11 bases aligning to TRBD2. Trimming removed 7 bases from V and 0 bases from J; junction bases left unmatched: 5. Germline V lookup: CDR1 SGHTA, CDR2 FQGTGA. The CDR3 contains 16 residues.

This sequence joins TRBV7-9 and TRBJ2-2, with D unresolved. Germline CDR1 SEHNR, CDR2 FQNEAQ (reference sequence). The length of the CDR3 is 12 residues. V gave up 4 bases and J gave up 7 bases, with 7 bases separating them. Here the CDR3 reads CASSWANGELFF. The CDR3 bases are TGTGCCAGCAGCTGGGCAAACGGGGAGCTGTTTTTT.

This chain joins TRBV27 and TRBJ1-1; D is ambiguous. Germline V gene lookup returns CDR1 MNHEY and CDR2 SMNVEV (reference sequence). V lost 6 bases, J lost 2 bases, and 22 bases lay in between. CDR3 size: 17 residues. CDR3 sequence reads: CASSRRGRVLANTEAFF. The CDR3 DNA sequence: TGTGCCAGCAGCCGACGGGGAAGGGTCCTTGCAAACACTGAAGCTTTCTTT.

This clone was seen a few times. The chain carries TRBV6-1 and TRBJ2-5; 14 positions agree with TRBD2. Germline values: CDR1 MNHNS, CDR2 SASEGT. This CDR3 comprises 16 residues. The ends lost 4 bases at V and 2 bases at J; junction bases unmatched: 3. The CDR3 coding sequence is TGTGCCAGCAGTGGAGGACTAGCGGGGGGTCAAGAGACCCAGTACTTC. It yields the protein CASSGGLAGGQETQYF.

This chain connects TRBV9 to TRBJ2-3; TRBD2 agrees at 15 bases. The CDR3 totals 18 residues. The J segment lost 2 bases and the V segment lost 4 bases, leaving 8 bases of the junction unmatched. Germline lookup yields CDR1 SGDLS and CDR2 YYNGEE. The CDR3 DNA reads TGTGCCAGCAGCACAGGACTAGCGGGGGGGGGTCCCACAGATACGCAGTATTTT. This encodes CASSTGLAGGGPTDTQYF.

This sequence joins TRBV27 and TRBJ1-5, with D possibly TRBD1 on 5 matching bases. CDR3 length equals 15 residues. V gave up 6 bases and J gave up 7 bases, with 19 bases separating them. CDR1 and CDR2 from the germline V gene are MNHEY and SMNVEV (reference sequence). The DNA for the CDR3 is TGTGCCAGCAGCCCGCTGTGGCCCAGGGCCCAGCCCCAGCATTTT. Its translation: CASSPLWPRAQPQHF.

The V call is TRBV11-1, the J call TRBJ2-7, with D possibly being TRBD2 (7 bases). V gave up 7 bases and J gave up 4 bases, with 17 bases separating them. The CDR3 is 14 amino acids. Germline V gene lookup returns CDR1 SGHAT and CDR2 FQDESV (reference sequence). In nucleotides, the CDR3 is TGTGCCAGCACCATCACTCGGGGGGCGTACGAGCAGTACTTC. This encodes CASTITRGAYEQYF.

V usage is TRBV7-3 and J usage is TRBJ2-2; maybe TRBD2 (6 bases). Germline V gene sequence: CDR1 SGHTA, CDR2 FQGTGA. V dropped 5 bases and J dropped 6 bases, with 7 bases sitting between them. CDR3 length equals 12 residues. CDR3 in amino acids: CASSRGSGELFF. CDR3 coding DNA: TGTGCCAGCAGCCGGGGGTCCGGGGAGCTGTTTTTT.

The V gene is TRBV10-2, the J gene TRBJ2-3, with TRBD2 identical over 15 bases. Germline trimming cut 4 bases from V and 5 bases from J; bases unmatched to any gene: 7. Germline-derived CDR1 and CDR2 are WSHSY and SAAADI. The length of the CDR3 is 17 residues. CDR3 in DNA: TGCGCCAGCAGTGCCAGGACTAGCGGGGGGGCCGGAGATACGCAGTATTTT. Its protein is CASSARTSGGAGDTQYF.

V gene TRBV7-8 combines with J gene TRBJ1-2, with D unresolved. Trimming shortened V by 5 bases and J by 5 bases, and 12 bases separated the two germline ends. The germline gives CDR1 SGHVS, CDR2 FQNEAQ. The CDR3 runs 13 residues. The chain's CDR3 is CASSPTGSYGYTF. The DNA of the CDR3 is TGTGCCAGCAGCCCGACGGGAAGTTATGGCTACACCTTC.

V is TRBV7-9 and J is TRBJ1-1; D uncertain. The CDR3 sequence is 15 residues long. V was pared by 4 bases and J by 1 base, with 13 bases between. Germline lookup yields CDR1 SEHNR and CDR2 FQNEAQ (reference sequence). The CDR3 sequence: CASSSKDSSNTEAFF. The CDR3 DNA reads as TGTGCCAGCAGCTCCAAAGATAGTTCGAACACTGAAGCTTTCTTT.

This clone has just one count. The chain uses TRBV5-1 and TRBJ1-5; 7 bases match TRBD1. The length of the CDR3 is 13 residues. The germline V gene encodes CDR1 SGHRS and CDR2 YFSETQ. The V gene end was trimmed by 2 bases and the J gene end by 5 bases; junction bases not matched to a gene: 1. CDR3 nucleotide sequence: TGCGCCAGCAGCTTCCAGGGGGATCAGCCCCAGCATTTT. Encoded protein: CASSFQGDQPQHF.

V gene TRBV7-2 combines with J gene TRBJ1-1; a weak D match, TRBD1 (5 bases). Germline CDR1 SGHTA, CDR2 FQGNSA. The CDR3 contains 14 residues. V was cut by 2 bases and J by 5 bases, with 12 bases left in between. DNA of the CDR3: TGTGCCAGCAGCTTATCCAGGGTGTGGACTGAAGCTTTCTTT. Translating it yields CASSLSRVWTEAFF.